Presented here are 31 T cell receptor beta chains from one specimen sequenced in a study of T-cell reconstitution after alpha-beta-depleted transplantation in children (TCRdb year 2016). This specimen's treatment or condition label, per the study, means: allogeneic hematopoietic cell transplantation with graft depleted of TCRalphabeta T cells and CD19 B cells. Receptors were amplified or captured by PCR. Sequenced using an Illumina HiSeq 2500. To normalize quantification of the TCRbeta repertoire, the TCR libraries were built with molecular barcoding that relied on unique molecular identifiers. The public reads were reanalyzed by TCRdb: fastp trimming at Q25, MiXCR alignment, in-frame beta chains only. Entries that share a CDR3 protein sequence are merged under the most common genes and DNA. This sample has 500,000 to 650,000 distinct CDR3 sequences in its table, and approximately 10% of those were observed once. The top ten hold around 15% of the sample.

The material sequenced was PBMCs, mostly from graft donor cells, taken 180 days after TCRalphabeta/CD19-depleted stem cell transplant. The receptors derive from a female patient aged 2-9 years who had a stem cell transplant for aplastic anemia, so the T cells may come from the graft donor.

The chain is built from TRBV15 and TRBJ2-3, with 9 bases lining up with TRBD2. From germline, CDR1 is LNHNV and CDR2 YYDKDF (reference sequence). V was pared by 5 bases and J by 1 base, with 10 bases of the junction left unmatched. The CDR3 covers 17 residues. DNA for the CDR3: TGTGCCACCAGCCGTCGTTTAGCGGGAGAGGGCACAGATACGCAGTATTTT. This encodes CATSRRLAGEGTDTQYF.

Ten or more counts support this clonotype. The rearrangement links TRBV25-1 to TRBJ1-5; D possibly corresponds to TRBD1 (5 bases). Germline assignment: CDR1 MGHDK and CDR2 SYGVNS. The germline V and J ends were trimmed by 3 bases and 5 bases, with 8 bases remaining between them. The CDR3 spans 13 residues. Here the CDR3 reads CASSDLGDQPQHF. The CDR3 nucleotides read TGTGCCAGCAGTGATTTGGGGGATCAGCCCCAGCATTTT.

This clonotype was counted ten times or more. V and J are TRBV10-3 and TRBJ2-3; no clear D. The CDR3 runs to 15 residues. Between the trimmed V and J ends, which lost 1 base and 0 bases, there was a span of 8 bases. The germline gives CDR1 ENHRY, CDR2 SYGVKD. This CDR3 reads CAISEWGLSTDTQYF. CDR3 in DNA: TGTGCCATCAGTGAGTGGGGATTGAGCACAGATACGCAGTATTTT.

This clonotype was found a few times. The rearrangement links TRBV28 to TRBJ2-7; the D call may be TRBD1 or TRBD2 (5 bases each). Germline V gene sequence: CDR1 MDHEN, CDR2 SYDVKM. The CDR3 runs to 16 residues. Trimming shortened V by 2 bases and J by 2 bases, and 16 bases separated the two germline ends. CDR3 region: CASSLGVGAGTYEQYV. The CDR3 region has the DNA TGTGCCAGCAGTTTAGGTGTGGGAGCAGGGACCTACGAGCAGTACGTC.

This clonotype was found a few times. Here the CDR3 reads CSARNLLSNQPQHF. The DNA for the CDR3 is TGCAGTGCAAGAAACCTGCTGAGCAATCAGCCCCAGCATTTT. The chain couples TRBV20-1 to TRBJ1-5, with D unclear. CDR1 DFQATT and CDR2 SNEGSKA come from the germline V gene (reference sequence). Between the trimmed V and J ends, which lost 6 bases and 1 base, there was a span of 13 bases. The CDR3 totals 14 residues.

The chain employs TRBV12-3 or TRBV12-4 and TRBJ1-5, with D tentatively TRBD1 (6 bases). Trimming took off 4 bases at V and 6 bases at J, with 10 bases between the two ends. The length of the CDR3 is 13 residues. In DNA form, the CDR3 reads TGTGCCAGCAGTTCTCAGGGGATTCAGCCCCAGCATTTT. Its protein is CASSSQGIQPQHF.

V usage is TRBV9 and J usage is TRBJ2-1; possible D gene TRBD2, 5 bases. CDR1 and CDR2 from the germline V gene are SGDLS and YYNGEE. This CDR3 has 15 amino acids. V was pared by 2 bases and J by 5 bases, with 14 bases between. The CDR3 bases are TGTGCCAGCAGCGTTTCGGGATGGAGGAACAATGAGCAGTTCTTC. The encoded protein is CASSVSGWRNNEQFF.

The gene calls are TRBV3-1 and TRBJ1-2, with D possibly TRBD1 on 5 matching bases. The CDR3 runs 16 residues. Trimming took off 0 bases at V and 2 bases at J, with 13 bases between the two ends. Looked up from germline, CDR1 is LGHDT and CDR2 is YNNKEL (reference sequence). In DNA form, the CDR3 reads TGTGCCAGCAGCCAAGAATGGGGGGGTCGGAACTATGGCTACACCTTC. It specifies CASSQEWGGRNYGYTF.

This clonotype appeared a few times. J is TRBJ2-5 and V is TRBV20-1; the match to TRBD2 covers 9 bases. V trimming: 6 bases; J trimming: 4 bases; junction bases outside the gene matches: 6. Germline loops: CDR1 DFQATT, CDR2 SNEGSKA (reference sequence). This CDR3 is built from 13 residues. The CDR3 DNA reads TGCAGTGCCGCCGGGACTAGCAGAGAGACCCAGTACTTC. It is translated as CSAAGTSRETQYF.

There are a few counts of this clonotype. The chain is built from TRBV4-2 and TRBJ2-3; D possibly uses TRBD1 or TRBD2 (5 bases each). This CDR3 has 16 amino acids. Germline V CDR1 and CDR2: LGHNA, YNFKEQ. V lost 3 bases and J lost 2, with 15 bases in between. The CDR3: CASSQREWDPTDTQYF. As DNA, the CDR3 is TGTGCCAGCAGCCAGAGGGAGTGGGACCCCACAGATACGCAGTATTTT.

Here the CDR3 DNA reads TGTGCCACCAGCAGAGATAAAGGGACTCTTAGACCCTACGAGCAGTACTTC. It codes for CATSRDKGTLRPYEQYF. The chain employs TRBV15 and TRBJ2-7; possibly TRBD2 for D (6 bases). The CDR3 sequence is 17 residues long. Between the trimmed V and J ends, which lost 0 bases and 2 bases, there was a span of 17 bases. CDR1 and CDR2 (germline): LNHNV, YYDKDF (reference sequence).

This chain uses TRBV5-6 with TRBJ1-2; a possible D gene is TRBD1 (5 bases). Trimming took off 6 bases at V and 7 bases at J, with 16 bases between the two ends. The length of the CDR3 is 13 residues. The V gene's germline CDR1 is SGHDT and CDR2 YYEEEE. Written as DNA, the CDR3 is TGTGCCAGCAACCTACGGGACTTCAGTGGCTACACCTTC. Amino acid sequence: CASNLRDFSGYTF.

The rearrangement links TRBV7-2 to TRBJ2-5, with D possibly TRBD1 on 6 matching bases. CDR1 SGHTA and CDR2 FQGNSA come from the germline V gene. CDR3 length: 14 amino acids. Deletions cut 5 bases from V and 5 bases from J, with 15 bases between. The CDR3 loop is CASSRLRGFETQYF. CDR3 nucleotides: TGTGCCAGCAGCCGTCTGAGGGGGTTCGAGACCCAGTACTTC. Drawing the rest from reference TRBV7-2 and TRBJ2-5, the complete variable domain is GAGVSQSPSNKVTEKGKDVELRCDPISGHTALYWYRQSLGQGLEFLIYFQGNSAPDKSGLPSDRFSAERTGGSVSTLTIQRTQQEDSAVYLCASSRLRGFETQYFGPGTRLLVL.

The CDR3 loop reads CASSHKAGTGNTGELFF. The CDR3, as DNA: TGTGCCAGCAGCCATAAAGCCGGGACAGGGAACACCGGGGAGCTGTTTTTT. V is TRBV6-2 or TRBV6-3 and J is TRBJ2-2; 8 bases are a match to TRBD1. The CDR3 has 17 amino acids. V shed 6 bases and J 1 base; nucleotides not matched to a gene: 10. The germline gives CDR1 MNHEY, CDR2 SVGEGT.

Many counts were recorded for this clonotype. V usage is TRBV10-3 and J usage is TRBJ2-5; TRBD1 agrees at 12 bases. Germline-derived CDR1 and CDR2 are ENHRY and SYGVKD. The junction had 9 bases not matched to a gene; V was cut back by 3 bases and J by 4 bases. This CDR3 has 17 amino acids. The CDR3 sequence is CAISDDRDRGLGETQYF. CDR3 coding DNA: TGTGCCATCAGTGATGACCGGGACAGGGGGCTTGGAGAGACCCAGTACTTC.

This clonotype was seen more than once but under ten times. This chain uses TRBV20-1 with TRBJ2-7; maybe TRBD1 (6 bases). Germline-derived CDR1 and CDR2 are DFQATT and SNEGSKA (reference sequence). This CDR3 is built from 13 residues. The V end was cut by 7 bases, the J end by 1 base, with 14 bases between. CDR3 sequence (DNA): TGCAGTGGCGACAGGAACCCGTCCTACGAGCAGTACTTC. Translating gives CSGDRNPSYEQYF.

The genes are TRBV14 and TRBJ2-2; D is possibly TRBD2 (5 bases). The CDR3 loop spans 19 amino acids. The germline gives CDR1 SGHDN, CDR2 FVKESK. Trimming took 1 base from V and 3 from J, leaving 21 bases between them. Written as DNA, the CDR3 is TGTGCCAGCAGCCAAGTGGGCATAGGACTCGAGTCTTACACCGGGGAGCTGTTTTTT. Translating it yields CASSQVGIGLESYTGELFF.

The chain links TRBV28 to TRBJ1-5; possibly TRBD1 for D (6 bases). The germline V gene encodes CDR1 MDHEN and CDR2 SYDVKM. The CDR3 totals 17 residues. V lost 6 bases and J lost 0, with 18 bases in between. CDR3: CASSPPSRGHSNQPQHF. As DNA, the CDR3 is TGTGCCAGCAGCCCTCCCAGCAGGGGACATAGCAATCAGCCCCAGCATTTT.

This clonotype was recorded a few times. The V gene is TRBV15, the J gene TRBJ1-6; 9 bases are shared with TRBD1. Germline V gene sequence: CDR1 LNHNV, CDR2 YYDKDF (reference sequence). V dropped 0 bases and J dropped 7; count of bases not matched to a gene: 10. The CDR3 is 18 residues long. The chain's CDR3 is CATSREYLLGTGNSPLHF. CDR3 nucleotides: TGTGCCACCAGCAGAGAATACCTCCTCGGGACAGGGAATTCACCCCTCCACTTT.

This clonotype was recorded many times. The chain recombines TRBV4-3 with TRBJ2-2; 7 bases are shared with TRBD2. The CDR3 spans 17 residues. V shed 1 base and J 1 base; nucleotides not matched to a gene: 6. CDR1 is LGHNA and CDR2 is YSLEER in the germline V gene. This CDR3 is CASSQVGLAVNTGELFF. CDR3 nucleotides: TGCGCCAGCAGCCAAGTCGGCCTAGCGGTGAACACCGGGGAGCTGTTTTTT.

This clonotype was detected only a few times. The chain carries TRBV6-5 and TRBJ2-1; 8 nucleotides agree with TRBD2. The germline V gene encodes CDR1 MNHEY and CDR2 SVGAGI. V lost 0 bases and J lost 4; bases outside the gene matches: 5. This CDR3 has 16 residues. The CDR3 DNA reads as TGTGCCAGCAGTTACTCGGCGGGAGGATTTTACAATGAGCAGTTCTTC. As protein: CASSYSAGGFYNEQFF.

In its sample, this clonotype was seen once. The chain uses TRBV12-3 or TRBV12-4 and TRBJ2-7; 9 bases fit TRBD2. Trimming removed 4 bases from V and 3 bases from J; junction bases left unmatched: 4. The CDR3 runs to 14 residues. The CDR3 DNA follows: TGTGCCAGCAGTTCGGGACTAGCTATCTACGAGCAGTACGTC. Its translation: CASSSGLAIYEQYV.

This clonotype was detected only a few times. The chain links TRBV5-6 to TRBJ1-1; D is unclear. Trimming cost V 0 bases and J 7 bases, with 16 bases left between them. Germline V gene lookup returns CDR1 SGHDT and CDR2 YYEEEE. This CDR3 contains 15 residues. CDR3 nucleotides: TGTGCCAGCAGCTTGGATTTCGGGGTTGGAAGTGAAGCTTTCTTT. Its translation: CASSLDFGVGSEAFF.

The gene calls are TRBV20-1 and TRBJ2-1; no clear D gene. Trimming left V 2 bases short and J 2 bases short, with 10 bases between. Germline V gene lookup returns CDR1 DFQATT and CDR2 SNEGSKA (reference sequence). The CDR3 consists of 14 residues. The CDR3 bases are TGCAGTGCTAGACCCTTAGTTGCCTACAATGAGCAGTTCTTC. Amino acid sequence: CSARPLVAYNEQFF.

This clonotype was counted between two and nine times. J is TRBJ2-7 and V is TRBV9, with TRBD1 identical over 11 bases. Germline CDR1 reads SGDLS; CDR2 reads YYNGEE. The CDR3 extends over 16 amino acids. J lost 5 bases, V lost 3 bases, and 10 bases had no gene match. Here the CDR3 reads CASSAGLRDRGNEQYF. DNA of the CDR3: TGTGCCAGCAGCGCCGGTCTCCGGGACAGGGGGAACGAGCAGTACTTC. Looking up the rest from reference TRBV9 and TRBJ2-7 gives the full variable domain: DSGVTQTPKHLITATGQRVTLRCSPRSGDLSVYWYQQSLDQGLQFLIQYYNGEERAKGNILERFSAQQFPDLHSELNLSSLELGDSALYFCASSAGLRDRGNEQYFGPGTRLTVT.

The chain employs TRBV12-3 or TRBV12-4 and TRBJ1-6; a possible D gene is TRBD1 (5 bases). The length of the CDR3 is 13 residues. The V end was cut by 8 bases, the J end by 19 bases, with 24 bases between. CDR3 sequence: CASRPRDGHPLHF. The CDR3 DNA is TGTGCCAGCCGCCCTAGGGACGGACACCCGCTTCACTTT.

The chain employs TRBV6-1 and TRBJ1-5; D unclear. Germline values: CDR1 MNHNS, CDR2 SASEGT. This CDR3 is 15 amino acids long. V gave up 3 bases and J gave up 0 bases, with 9 bases separating them. The CDR3 DNA follows: TGTGCCAGCAGTGATAGAGGCGGTAGCAATCAGCCCCAGCATTTT. It yields the protein CASSDRGGSNQPQHF.

V and J are TRBV2 and TRBJ2-1, with unresolved D. The CDR3 extends over 16 amino acids. CDR1 SNHLY and CDR2 FYNNEI come from the germline V gene. Trimming removed 0 bases from V and 3 bases from J, with 12 bases in between. DNA for the CDR3: TGTGCCAGCAGTGAAGCCCGTTACAGCCTCTACAATGAGCAGTTCTTC. Translated: CASSEARYSLYNEQFF.

In this sample, this clonotype turned up a few times. V and J are TRBV5-5 and TRBJ2-3; D tentatively reads TRBD1 or TRBD2 (5 bases each). The CDR3 has 15 residues. Deletions cut 4 bases from V and 0 bases from J, with 12 bases between. The V gene's germline CDR1 is SGHKS and CDR2 YYEKEE (reference sequence). In nucleotides, the CDR3 is TGTGCCAGCAGCGCGAGCGGACATAGCACAGATACGCAGTATTTT. It is translated as CASSASGHSTDTQYF.

In regard to this clonotype: This may come from a read error, since a much larger clone is one base off. The chain employs TRBV7-8 and TRBJ2-7; D unresolved. V was shortened by 1 base and J by 3 bases, with 1 base between the two germline ends. This CDR3 is 11 amino acids long. Germline V lookup: CDR1 SGHVS, CDR2 FQNEAQ. CDR3 nucleotides: TGTGCCAGCAGCTTAGTCTACGAGCAGTACGTC. Encoded protein: CASSLVYEQYV.

This clonotype appeared a few times. This sequence joins TRBV7-2 and TRBJ2-7, with unresolved D. V was cut by 5 bases and J by 5 bases, with 13 bases left in between. This CDR3 comprises 13 residues. CDR1 and CDR2 from the germline V gene are SGHTA and FQGNSA. The CDR3 DNA reads TGTGCCAGCAGCGCTGGACGTACCCACGAGCAGTACTTC. Translated, it gives CASSAGRTHEQYF. Complete variable domain (other parts from reference TRBV7-2 and TRBJ2-7): GAGVSQSPSNKVTEKGKDVELRCDPISGHTALYWYRQSLGQGLEFLIYFQGNSAPDKSGLPSDRFSAERTGGSVSTLTIQRTQQEDSAVYLCASSAGRTHEQYFGPGTRLTVT.